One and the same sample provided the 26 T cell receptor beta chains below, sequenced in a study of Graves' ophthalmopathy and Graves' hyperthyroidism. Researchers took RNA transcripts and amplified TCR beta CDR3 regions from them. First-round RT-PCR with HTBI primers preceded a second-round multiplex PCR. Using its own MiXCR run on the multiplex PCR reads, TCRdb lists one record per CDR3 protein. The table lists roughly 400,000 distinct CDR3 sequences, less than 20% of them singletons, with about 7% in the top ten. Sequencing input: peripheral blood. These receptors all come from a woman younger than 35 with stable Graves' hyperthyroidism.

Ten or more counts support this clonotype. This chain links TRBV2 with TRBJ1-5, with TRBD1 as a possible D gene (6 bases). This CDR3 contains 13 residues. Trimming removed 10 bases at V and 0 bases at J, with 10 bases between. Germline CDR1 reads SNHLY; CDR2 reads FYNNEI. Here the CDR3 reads CATSDSSNQPQHF. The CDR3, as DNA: TGTGCCACGTCGGACAGTAGCAATCAGCCCCAGCATTTT.

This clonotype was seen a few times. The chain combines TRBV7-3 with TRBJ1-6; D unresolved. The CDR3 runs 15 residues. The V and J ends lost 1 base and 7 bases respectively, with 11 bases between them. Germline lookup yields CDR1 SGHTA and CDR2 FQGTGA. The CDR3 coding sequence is TGTGCCAGCAGCTTAAAATTGGGAGAAAATTCACCCCTCCACTTT. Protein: CASSLKLGENSPLHF.

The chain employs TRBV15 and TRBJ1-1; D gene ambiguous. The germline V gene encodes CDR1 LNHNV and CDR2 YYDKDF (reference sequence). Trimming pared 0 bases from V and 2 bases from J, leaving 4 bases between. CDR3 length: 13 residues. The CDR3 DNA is TGTGCCACCAGCAGAGAGTTTAACACTGAAGCTTTCTTT. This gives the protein CATSREFNTEAFF.

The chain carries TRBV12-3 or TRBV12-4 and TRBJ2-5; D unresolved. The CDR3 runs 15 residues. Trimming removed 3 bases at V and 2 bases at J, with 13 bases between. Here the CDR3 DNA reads TGTGCCAGCAGTTTTTCTGCTCTGTCGCAAGAGACCCAGTACTTC. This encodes CASSFSALSQETQYF.

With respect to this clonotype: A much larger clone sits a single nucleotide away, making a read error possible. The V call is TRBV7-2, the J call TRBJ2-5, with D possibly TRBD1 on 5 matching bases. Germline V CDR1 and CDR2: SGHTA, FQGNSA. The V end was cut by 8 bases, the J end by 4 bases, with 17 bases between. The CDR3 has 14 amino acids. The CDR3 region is CASGPRQTGETQYF. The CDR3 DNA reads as TGTGCCAGCGGCCCCCGACAGACGGGAGAGACCCAGTACTTC.

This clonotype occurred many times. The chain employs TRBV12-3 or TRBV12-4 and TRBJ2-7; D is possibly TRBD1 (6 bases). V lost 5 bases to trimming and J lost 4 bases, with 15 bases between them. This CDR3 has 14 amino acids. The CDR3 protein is CASSRGRGSYEQYF. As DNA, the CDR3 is TGTGCCAGCAGTCGAGGCAGGGGCTCGTACGAGCAGTACTTC.

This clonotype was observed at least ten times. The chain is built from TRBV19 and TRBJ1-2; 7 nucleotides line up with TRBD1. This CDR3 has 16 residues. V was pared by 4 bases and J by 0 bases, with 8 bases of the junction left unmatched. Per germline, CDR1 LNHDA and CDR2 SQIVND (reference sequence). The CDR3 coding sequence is TGTGCCAGTAGTACCGACAGGGCTTCAGCTAACTATGGCTACACCTTC. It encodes CASSTDRASANYGYTF.

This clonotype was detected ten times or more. CDR3 region: CASSLFGGPVGQPQHF. CDR3 DNA sequence: TGTGCCAGCAGCTTATTCGGAGGCCCCGTTGGTCAGCCCCAGCATTTT. This sequence joins TRBV5-7 and TRBJ1-5; unclear D gene. TRBV5-7 is treated as an ORF (open reading frame) with a function not yet certain. The CDR3 contains 16 residues. The ends were cut back, 2 bases at V and 6 bases at J, with 18 bases in the middle.

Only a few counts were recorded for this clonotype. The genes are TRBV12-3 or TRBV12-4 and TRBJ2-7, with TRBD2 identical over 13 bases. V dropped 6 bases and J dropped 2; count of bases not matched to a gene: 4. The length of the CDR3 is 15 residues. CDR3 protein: CASSTGLAGPYEQYF. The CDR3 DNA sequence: TGTGCCAGCAGCACGGGACTAGCGGGGCCCTACGAGCAGTACTTC.

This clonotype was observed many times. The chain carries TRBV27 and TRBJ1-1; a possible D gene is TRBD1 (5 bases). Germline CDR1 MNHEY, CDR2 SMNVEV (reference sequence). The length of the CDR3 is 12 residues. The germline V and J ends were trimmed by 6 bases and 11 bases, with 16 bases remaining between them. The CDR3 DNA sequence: TGTGCCAGCAGCCCCCTCCAGGGTGTTGCTTTCTTT. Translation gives CASSPLQGVAFF.

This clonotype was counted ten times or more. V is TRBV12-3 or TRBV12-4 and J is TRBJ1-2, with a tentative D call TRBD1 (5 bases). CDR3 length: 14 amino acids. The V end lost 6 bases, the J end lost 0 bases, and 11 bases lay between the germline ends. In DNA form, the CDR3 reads TGTGCCAGCAGACTCGGGGGGACTAACTATGGCTACACCTTC. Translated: CASRLGGTNYGYTF.

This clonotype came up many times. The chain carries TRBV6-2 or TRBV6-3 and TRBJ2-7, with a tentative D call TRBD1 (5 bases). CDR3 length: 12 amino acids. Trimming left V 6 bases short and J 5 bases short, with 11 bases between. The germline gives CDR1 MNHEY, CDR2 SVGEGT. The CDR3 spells CASSLGVHEQYF. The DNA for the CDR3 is TGTGCCAGCAGCCTAGGGGTCCACGAGCAGTACTTC.

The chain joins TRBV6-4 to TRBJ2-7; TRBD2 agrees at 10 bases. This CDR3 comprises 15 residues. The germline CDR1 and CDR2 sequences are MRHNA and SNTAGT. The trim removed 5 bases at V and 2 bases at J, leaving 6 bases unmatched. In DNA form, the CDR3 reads TGTGCCAGCAGTTGGCTAGCGGGGGCCGCCTACGAGCAGTACTTC. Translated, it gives CASSWLAGAAYEQYF.

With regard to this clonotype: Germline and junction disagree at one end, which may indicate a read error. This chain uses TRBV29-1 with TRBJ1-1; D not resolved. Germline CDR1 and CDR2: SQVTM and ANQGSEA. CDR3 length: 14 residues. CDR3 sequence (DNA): TGCAGCGTTGCCTCTTCTACTGGAAACACTGAAGTTTTCTTT. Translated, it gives CSVASSTGNTEVFF. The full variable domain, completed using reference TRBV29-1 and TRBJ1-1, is SAVISQKPSRDICQRGTSLTIQCQVDSQVTMMFWYRQQPGQSLTLIATANQGSEATYESGFVIDKFPISRPNLTFSTLTVSNMSPEDSSIYLCSVASSTGNTEVFFGQGTRLTVV.

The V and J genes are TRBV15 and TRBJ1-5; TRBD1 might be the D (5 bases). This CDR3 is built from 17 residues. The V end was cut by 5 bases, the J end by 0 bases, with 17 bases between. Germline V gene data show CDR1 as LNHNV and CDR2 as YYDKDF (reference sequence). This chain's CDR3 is CATSLGRAPLSNQPQHF. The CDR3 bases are TGTGCCACCAGCCTGGGCAGGGCCCCACTTAGCAATCAGCCCCAGCATTTT.

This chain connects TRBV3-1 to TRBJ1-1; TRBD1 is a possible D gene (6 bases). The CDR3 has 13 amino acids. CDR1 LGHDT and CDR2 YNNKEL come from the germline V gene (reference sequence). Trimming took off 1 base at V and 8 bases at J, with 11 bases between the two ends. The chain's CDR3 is CASSQGTAREAFF. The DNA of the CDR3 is TGTGCCAGCAGCCAAGGGACAGCCCGAGAAGCTTTCTTT.

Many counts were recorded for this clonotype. CDR3 sequence (DNA): TGTGCCAGCAGTGACCGGGACAGGGGGCCTAATTCACCCCTCCACTTT. It yields the protein CASSDRDRGPNSPLHF. The chain is built from TRBV6-2 or TRBV6-3 and TRBJ1-6, with TRBD1 identical over 12 bases. Germline V gives CDR1 MNHEY, CDR2 SVGEGT. Germline trimming cut 5 bases from V and 6 bases from J; bases unmatched to any gene: 5. This CDR3 has 16 residues.

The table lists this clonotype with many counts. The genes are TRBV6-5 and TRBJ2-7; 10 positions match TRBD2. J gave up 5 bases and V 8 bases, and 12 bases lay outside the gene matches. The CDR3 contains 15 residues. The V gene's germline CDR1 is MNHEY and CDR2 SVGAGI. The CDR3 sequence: CASQGIAGGADEQYF. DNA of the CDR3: TGTGCCAGCCAAGGAATAGCGGGGGGAGCCGACGAGCAGTACTTC.

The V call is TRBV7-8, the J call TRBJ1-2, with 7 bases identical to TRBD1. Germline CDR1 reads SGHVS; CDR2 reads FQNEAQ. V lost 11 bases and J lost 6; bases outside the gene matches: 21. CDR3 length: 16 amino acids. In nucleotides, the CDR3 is TGTGCCCGAGAAAGGGCAGAGGGGGCGCCCCGGAATGGCTACACCTTC. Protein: CARERAEGAPRNGYTF.

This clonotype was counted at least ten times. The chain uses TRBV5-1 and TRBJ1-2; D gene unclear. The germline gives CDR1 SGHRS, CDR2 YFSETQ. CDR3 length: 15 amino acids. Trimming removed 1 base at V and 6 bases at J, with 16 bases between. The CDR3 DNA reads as TGCGCCAGCAGCTTGCCCTCCTCGGGGAAGGATGGCTACACCTTC. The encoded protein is CASSLPSSGKDGYTF. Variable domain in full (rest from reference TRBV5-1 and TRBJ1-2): KAGVTQTPRYLIKTRGQQVTLSCSPISGHRSVSWYQQTPGQGLQFLFEYFSETQRNKGNFPGRFSGRQFSNSRSEMNVSTLELGDSALYLCASSLPSSGKDGYTFGSGTRLTVV.

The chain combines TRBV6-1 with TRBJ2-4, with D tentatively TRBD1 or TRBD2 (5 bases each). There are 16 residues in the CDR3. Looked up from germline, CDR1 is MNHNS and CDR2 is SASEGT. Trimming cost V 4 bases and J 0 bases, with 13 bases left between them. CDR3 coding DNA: TGTGCCAGCAGTGGTTCCCGGGACCTAGCCAAAAACATTCAGTACTTC. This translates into CASSGSRDLAKNIQYF.

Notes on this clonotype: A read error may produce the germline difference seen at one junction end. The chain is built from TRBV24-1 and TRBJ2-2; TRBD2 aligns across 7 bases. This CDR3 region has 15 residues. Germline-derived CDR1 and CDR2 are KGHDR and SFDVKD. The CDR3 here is CATRPAGDYTGELCF. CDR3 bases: TGTGCCACCCGTCCGGCGGGGGACTATACCGGGGAGCTGTGTTTT.

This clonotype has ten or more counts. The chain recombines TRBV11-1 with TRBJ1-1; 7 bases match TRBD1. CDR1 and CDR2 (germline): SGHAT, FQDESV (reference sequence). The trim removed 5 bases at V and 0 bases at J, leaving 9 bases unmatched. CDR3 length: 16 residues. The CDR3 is CASSRSLTGMNTEAFF. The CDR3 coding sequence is TGTGCCAGCAGCCGATCCCTGACAGGGATGAACACTGAAGCTTTCTTT.

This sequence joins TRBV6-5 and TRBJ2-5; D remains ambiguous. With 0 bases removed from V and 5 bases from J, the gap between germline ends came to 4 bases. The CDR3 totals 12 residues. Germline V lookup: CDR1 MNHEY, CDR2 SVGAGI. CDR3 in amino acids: CASSYSMETQYF. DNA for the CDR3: TGTGCCAGCAGTTACTCGATGGAGACCCAGTACTTC.

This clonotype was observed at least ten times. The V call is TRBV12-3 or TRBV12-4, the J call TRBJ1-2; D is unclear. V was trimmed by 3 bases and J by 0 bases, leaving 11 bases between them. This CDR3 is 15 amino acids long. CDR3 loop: CASSFGLRANYGYTF. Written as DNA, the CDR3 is TGTGCCAGCAGTTTCGGGTTGCGGGCTAACTATGGCTACACCTTC.

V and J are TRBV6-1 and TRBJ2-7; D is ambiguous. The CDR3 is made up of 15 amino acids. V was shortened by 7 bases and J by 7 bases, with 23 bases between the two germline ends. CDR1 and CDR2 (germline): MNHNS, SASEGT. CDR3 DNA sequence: TGTGCCAGCACGCTGGATCGCCAATCCTACGGAGAGCAGTACTTC. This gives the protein CASTLDRQSYGEQYF.